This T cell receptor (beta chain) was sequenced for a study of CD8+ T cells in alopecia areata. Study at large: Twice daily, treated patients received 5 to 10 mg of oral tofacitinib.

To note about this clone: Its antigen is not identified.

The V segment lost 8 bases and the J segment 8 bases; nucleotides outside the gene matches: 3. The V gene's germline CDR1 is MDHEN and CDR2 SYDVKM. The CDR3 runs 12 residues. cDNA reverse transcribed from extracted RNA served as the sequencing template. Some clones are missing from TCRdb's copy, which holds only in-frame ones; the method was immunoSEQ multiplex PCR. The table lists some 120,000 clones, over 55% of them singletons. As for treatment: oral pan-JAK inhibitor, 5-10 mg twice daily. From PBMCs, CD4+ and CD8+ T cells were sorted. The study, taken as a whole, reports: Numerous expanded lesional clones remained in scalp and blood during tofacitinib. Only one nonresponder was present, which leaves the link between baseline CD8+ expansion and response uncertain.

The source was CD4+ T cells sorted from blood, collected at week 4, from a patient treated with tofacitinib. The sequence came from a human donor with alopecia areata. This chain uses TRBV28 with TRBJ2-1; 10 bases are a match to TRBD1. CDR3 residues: CASGTGDHEQFF. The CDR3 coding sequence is TGTGCCAGCGGGACAGGGGATCATGAGCAGTTCTTC.